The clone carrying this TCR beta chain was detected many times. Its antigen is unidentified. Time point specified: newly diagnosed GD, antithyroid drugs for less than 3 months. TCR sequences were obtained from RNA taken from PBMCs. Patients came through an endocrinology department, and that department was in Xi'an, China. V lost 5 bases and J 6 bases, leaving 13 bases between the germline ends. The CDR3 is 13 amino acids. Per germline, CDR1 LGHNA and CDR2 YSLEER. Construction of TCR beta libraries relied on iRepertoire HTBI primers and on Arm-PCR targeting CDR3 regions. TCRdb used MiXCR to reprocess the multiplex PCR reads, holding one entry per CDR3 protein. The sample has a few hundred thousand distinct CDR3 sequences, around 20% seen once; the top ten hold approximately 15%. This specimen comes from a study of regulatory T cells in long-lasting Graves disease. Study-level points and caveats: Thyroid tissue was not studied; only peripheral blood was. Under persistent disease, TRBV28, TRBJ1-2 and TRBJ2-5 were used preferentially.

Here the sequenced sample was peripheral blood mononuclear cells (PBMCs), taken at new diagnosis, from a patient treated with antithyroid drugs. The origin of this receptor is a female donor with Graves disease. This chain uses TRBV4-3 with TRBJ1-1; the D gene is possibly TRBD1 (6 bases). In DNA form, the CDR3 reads TGCGCCAGCAGCTATCAGGGGTTTTCTGAAGCTTTCTTT. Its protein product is CASSYQGFSEAFF.